The sequence of this T cell receptor (beta chain) was determined in a study of blood T cell repertoires in COVID-19. Generated by immunoSEQ multiplex PCR, the TCRdb table keeps only in-frame clones and is missing some. The sample lists more than 55,000 clones; about 92% were seen once. Germline V lookup: CDR1 MGHRA, CDR2 YSYEKL. This CDR3 has 18 residues. Unmatched junction bases numbered 11, after V lost 0 bases and J lost 5 bases. The V gene is TRBV4-1, the J gene TRBJ2-2; the match to TRBD2 covers 8 bases. The TCR sequence derives from a man aged 50 or older with active COVID-19. Sequencing used peripheral blood. The CDR3 is CASSQEIWVAGYTGELFF. CDR3 sequence (DNA): TGCGCCAGCAGCCAAGAAATTTGGGTAGCGGGGTATACCGGGGAGCTGTTTTTT.